This paragraph reports one T cell receptor (beta chain). Its antigen is undetermined. This CDR3 has 17 residues. The ends were cut back, 0 bases at V and 3 bases at J, with 16 bases in the middle. Germline V lookup: CDR1 LNHNV, CDR2 YYDKDF (reference sequence). TCR alpha and TCR beta cDNA libraries carrying sample barcodes and UMIs came from 5'RACE with constant-segment primers. TCRdb analysed the 5' RACE reads with MiXCR anew, one entry per CDR3 protein. The sample has 270,000 or so distinct CDR3 sequences, more than 15% seen once. These data come from a study of T-cell memory formation after mild COVID-19. General observations from the study: Later expanders leaned CD4+, whereas clones that contracted between day 15 and 85 were balanced CD4/CD8.

Sequenced sample: PBMCs or a T cell subset sorted from them (not recorded which). This clonotype originated in a young man who had mild COVID-19 (a few samples of this study predate the infection). Cell type and time point are not known. V is TRBV15 and J is TRBJ2-3; D ambiguous. This CDR3 is CATSREQAWEDTDTQYF. In DNA, the CDR3 is TGTGCCACCAGCAGAGAGCAAGCCTGGGAAGATACAGATACGCAGTATTTT. The whole variable domain, filled in from reference TRBV15 and TRBJ2-3, reads DAMVIQNPRYQVTQFGKPVTLSCSQTLNHNVMYWYQQKSSQAPKLLFHYYDKDFNNEADTPDNFQSRRPNTSFCFLDIRSPGLGDTAMYLCATSREQAWEDTDTQYFGPGTRLTVL.